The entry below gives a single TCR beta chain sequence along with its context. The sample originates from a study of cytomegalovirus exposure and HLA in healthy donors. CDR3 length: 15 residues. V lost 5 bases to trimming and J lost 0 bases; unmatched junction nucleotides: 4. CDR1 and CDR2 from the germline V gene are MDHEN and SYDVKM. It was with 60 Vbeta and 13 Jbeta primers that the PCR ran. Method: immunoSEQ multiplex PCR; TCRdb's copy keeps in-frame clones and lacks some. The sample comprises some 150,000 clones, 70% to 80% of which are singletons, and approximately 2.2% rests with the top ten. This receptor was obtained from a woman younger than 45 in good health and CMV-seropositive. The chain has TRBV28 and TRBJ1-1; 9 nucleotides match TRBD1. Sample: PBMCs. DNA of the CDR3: TGTGCCAGCAGTCCCTACAGGGGGCTGAACACTGAAGCTTTCTTT. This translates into CASSPYRGLNTEAFF.